This T cell receptor (beta chain) is drawn from a study of blood T cell repertoires in COVID-19. Turning to the study itself: In each case, the material was cDNA or gDNA derived from T cells, B-cell-depleted T cells, or PBMCs.

Ages ranged from roughly 18 to 100 years, with residence in around 24 US areas. Clinical history reported by participants formed the basis on which cohorts were assigned. Recovered participants had two consecutive negative NP/OP PCR tests, healthcare professional clearance, or symptom resolution. The protocol was immunoSEQ multiplex PCR, while the TCRdb copy is restricted to in-frame clones and leaves out a portion. The sample lists more than 300,000 clones, 87% occurring once. V gave up 6 bases and J gave up 4 bases; unmatched junction bases: 1. Germline V gene sequence: CDR1 ENHRY, CDR2 SYGVKD. The length of the CDR3 is 13 residues.

The TCR originated in a woman under 40 who had recovered from COVID-19. V gene TRBV10-3 combines with J gene TRBJ1-5, with 9 bases that match TRBD1. Specimen: PBMCs or T cells enriched from blood (not recorded which). CDR3 amino acids: CAIRGQGNQPQHF. CDR3 DNA sequence: TGTGCCATCAGAGGACAGGGGAATCAGCCCCAGCATTTT.